The clone carrying this T cell receptor beta chain appeared a few times. Unmatched junction bases numbered 2, after V lost 5 bases and J lost 3 bases. The CDR3 covers 14 residues. Germline CDR1 reads SGHAT; CDR2 reads FQDESV (reference sequence). This entry is derived from a study of blood T cell repertoires in COVID-19. Repertoires were generated with immunoSEQ multiplex PCR, while TCRdb's copy carries only in-frame clones and drops some. The table shows roughly 240,000 clones, with roughly 80% occurring only once. The clonotype originates from a woman in her thirties or forties who had been exposed to COVID-19. The V gene is TRBV11-1, the J gene TRBJ2-2; 8 bases are a match to TRBD1. The sample consisted of PBMCs or T cells enriched from blood (not recorded which). The CDR3 sequence: CASSLQGDTGELFF. The CDR3 DNA follows: TGTGCCAGCAGCCTACAGGGGGACACCGGGGAGCTGTTTTTT.